The rows below give T cell receptor beta chains drawn from one sample of a study of Tregs in tolerant kidney transplant recipients. Clones were sequenced by immunoSEQ multiplex PCR, and TCRdb holds only the in-frame ones, with some missing. The sample records under 50,000 clones, less than 97% being singletons. No antigen is known for these receptors. Sample: Tregs from blood cultured with allogeneic cells. The receptors here all came from a human donor in good health. Both conserved end residues are part of each CDR3. D genes are given only for firm matches. Some rows have no size entry. The others give once, few or many, or a class for an expanded clone.

DNA	CDR3	V	size	length	D	J
TGTGCCAGCAGTGGAGACAGGGGGCGGGCCTACGAGCAGTACTTC	CASSGDRGRAYEQYF	TRBV2	once	15	TRBD1	TRBJ2-7
TGTGCCAGCGCGCCCGGGACAGGGACCTCCTACGAGCAGTACTTC	CASAPGTGTSYEQYF	TRBV5-5	NA	15	TRBD1	TRBJ2-7
TGCGCCAGCAGCTTGGTACTGGGGACAGGGAAGAATGAGCAGTTCTTC	CASSLVLGTGKNEQFF	TRBV5-1	NA	16	TRBD1	TRBJ2-1
TGTGCCCTGGAGGGGTTCACAGATACGCAGTATTTT	CALEGFTDTQYF	TRBV30	NA	12	NA	TRBJ2-3
TGTGCCAGCAGGAACAGGGGGCGCCTCTATGGCTACACCTTC	CASRNRGRLYGYTF	TRBV6-5	NA	14	TRBD1	TRBJ1-2
TGTGCCAGCAGTTACCGGGCGGGCAGGGCCCAAGAGACCCAGTACTTC	CASSYRAGRAQETQYF	TRBV6-5	NA	16	NA	TRBJ2-5
TGTGCCATGAGGGACAGGGGGCCGATCGGGGAGCTGTTTTTT	CAMRDRGPIGELFF	TRBV10-3	NA	14	TRBD1	TRBJ2-2
TGTGCCAGCGGGCTAACTGAGCAGTTCTTC	CASGLTEQFF	TRBV6-5	NA	10	NA	TRBJ2-1
TGTGCCAGCAGCTTGGCGTCCGGGGGCAACGAGCAGTACTTC	CASSLASGGNEQYF	TRBV5-4	NA	14	NA	TRBJ2-7
TGTGCCAGCAGGCGAAATACCCACGAGCAGTACTTC	CASRRNTHEQYF	TRBV6-5	NA	12	NA	TRBJ2-7
TGTGCCAGCAGCCCCAGGGCAGGGGTGTGGGGGATGAACACTGAAGCTTTCTTT	CASSPRAGVWGMNTEAFF	TRBV7-8	NA	18	NA	TRBJ1-1
TGTGCCAGCAGTGAGGCGGGACGCGGTAATGAAAAACTGTTTTTT	CASSEAGRGNEKLFF	TRBV6-1	NA	15	NA	TRBJ1-4
TGTGCCTGTTCTCCCCGGACCTATTTCGATAATTCACCCCTCCACTTT	CACSPRTYFDNSPLHF	TRBV30	NA	16	NA	TRBJ1-6
TGTGCCAGCAGTTACCGGGGATCAACTAATGAAAAACTGTTTTTT	CASSYRGSTNEKLFF	TRBV6-5	NA	15	NA	TRBJ1-4
TGTGCCTGCGCACCCTCGGGGGTCAATTCACCCCTCCACTTT	CACAPSGVNSPLHF	TRBV30	NA	14	NA	TRBJ1-6
TGCGCCAGCAGCTTTGATAGCAATCAGCCCCAGCATTTT	CASSFDSNQPQHF	TRBV5-1	NA	13	NA	TRBJ1-5
TGTGCCAGCAGCTTAGAGAACCTTCTAGCGGGGGGGCCCGATACGCAGTATTTT	CASSLENLLAGGPDTQYF	TRBV7-9	NA	18	TRBD2	TRBJ2-3